Shown below are 31 T cell receptor beta chains from a single sample sequenced in a study of beta chain features in type 1 diabetes (dated by TCRdb to 2016 to 2019). What the research found in general, with its limitations: In all four CD4+ subsets, TCRB CDR3 length was moderately but significantly shorter in type 1 diabetes patients.

These TCRs' antigens remain unknown. The method was the immunoSEQ multiplex PCR assay. The entire isolated RNA was reverse transcribed using the High Capacity cDNA Reverse Transcription Kit, and thus expressed TCRB transcripts were sequenced. Held by TCRdb, this immuneACCESS table contains in-frame sequences only and omits some clones. Under half of the omission traces to an unresolved V gene where checked; the cause of the rest is unknown. Across this sample there are approximately 250,000 clones, with roughly 10% seen only once. In total, the top ten clones hold around 0.017% of the sample. The material sequenced was naive CD4+ T cells from blood. Explained via the paper, the cell subset or site label denotes: true naive CD4+ T cells. The receptors here all came from a man aged 25 to 40 with type 1 diabetes.

The genes are TRBV7-9 and TRBJ1-2, with 10 bases identical to TRBD1. J gave up 7 bases and V 5 bases, and 10 bases lay outside the gene matches. Germline CDR1 reads SEHNR; CDR2 reads FQNEAQ (reference sequence). There are 15 residues in the CDR3. CDR3 DNA sequence: TGTGCCAGCAGCCGGCCTGACAGGGGGCAATTTGGCTACACCTTC. This codes for CASSRPDRGQFGYTF. Complete variable domain (other parts from reference TRBV7-9 and TRBJ1-2): DTGVSQNPRHKITKRGQNVTFRCDPISEHNRLYWYRQTLGQGPEFLTYFQNEAQLEKSRLLSDRFSAERPKGSFSTLEIQRTEQGDSAMYLCASSRPDRGQFGYTFGSGTRLTVV.

This clone has just a few counts. The rearrangement joins TRBV7-9 to TRBJ1-1; no clear D. V was clipped by 1 base and J by 5 bases, with 5 bases between them. Germline-derived CDR1 and CDR2 are SEHNR and FQNEAQ (reference sequence). The CDR3 is 12 amino acids. The CDR3 reads CASSLGLTEAFF. In DNA form, the CDR3 reads TGTGCCAGCAGCTTAGGTTTAACTGAAGCTTTCTTT.

This sequence joins TRBV10-3 and TRBJ1-1, with TRBD1 as a possible D gene (5 bases). This CDR3 region has 12 residues. Trimming cost V 9 bases and J 7 bases, with 15 bases left between them. CDR1 and CDR2 (germline): ENHRY, SYGVKD. The CDR3 spells CAISRGGDEAFF. CDR3 nucleotides: TGTGCCATTTCTCGGGGGGGTGATGAAGCTTTCTTT.

There are a few counts of this clone. The J gene is TRBJ2-4, the V gene TRBV27; D might be TRBD2 (6 bases). V was clipped by 6 bases and J by 0 bases, with 9 bases between them. The germline gives CDR1 MNHEY, CDR2 SMNVEV (reference sequence). The CDR3 length is 14 residues. This chain's CDR3 is CASRPGLAKNIQYF. The DNA for the CDR3 is TGTGCCAGCAGGCCGGGACTAGCCAAAAACATTCAGTACTTC.

A few counts support this clone. The genes are TRBV20-1 and TRBJ2-3, with D uncertain. The CDR3 covers 11 residues. V dropped 5 bases and J dropped 4 bases, with 7 bases sitting between them. Germline assignment: CDR1 DFQATT and CDR2 SNEGSKA (reference sequence). CDR3 coding DNA: TGCAGTGCTTCCTCTGCAGATACGCAGTATTTT. This encodes CSASSADTQYF.

This clone was observed a handful of times. The chain couples TRBV5-1 to TRBJ2-1; no definite D call. The germline V and J ends were trimmed by 1 base and 8 bases, with 19 bases remaining between them. This CDR3 is built from 16 residues. Germline CDR1 reads SGHRS; CDR2 reads YFSETQ. CDR3 in DNA: TGCGCCAGCAGCTTGTCGTCCAATCCCCTAGGCTATGAGCAGTTCTTC. Amino acids: CASSLSSNPLGYEQFF.

V usage is TRBV2 and J usage is TRBJ1-2; possibly TRBD1 for D (5 bases). The CDR3 spans 14 residues. V lost 4 bases, J lost 5 bases, and 14 bases lay in between. The germline CDR1 and CDR2 sequences are SNHLY and FYNNEI. CDR3 sequence: CASSANRRRYGYTF. The CDR3, as DNA: TGTGCCAGCAGTGCTAACAGGAGACGGTATGGCTACACCTTC.

This clone was seen a few times. The rearrangement joins TRBV6-6 to TRBJ1-6; unclear D gene. This CDR3 contains 15 residues. Looked up from germline, CDR1 is MNHNY and CDR2 is SVGAGI (reference sequence). V dropped 6 bases and J dropped 8 bases, with 17 bases sitting between them. CDR3 loop: CASSSGTLMDSPLHF. The CDR3 DNA is TGTGCCAGCAGCTCGGGAACCCTGATGGATTCACCCCTCCACTTT.

J is TRBJ2-4 and V is TRBV4-2; TRBD1 matches at 7 bases. The length of the CDR3 is 15 residues. Per germline, CDR1 LGHNA and CDR2 YNFKEQ. The ends lost 0 bases at V and 5 bases at J; junction bases unmatched: 4. The CDR3 loop reads CASSQEGQGENIQYF. The CDR3 nucleotides are TGTGCCAGCAGCCAAGAAGGTCAGGGGGAAAACATTCAGTACTTC.

The rearrangement uses TRBV29-1 and TRBJ1-1, with D hard to call. The germline V gene has CDR1 SQVTM and CDR2 ANQGSEA. V lost 7 bases and J 6 bases, leaving 18 bases between the germline ends. The CDR3 consists of 13 residues. In DNA form, the CDR3 reads TGCAGCGCCGAGGGTCGGGGTTCTTCTGAAGCTTTCTTT. Translating gives CSAEGRGSSEAFF.

CDR3 DNA: TGTGCCAGCAGCTCCTTAGCGGGGGGGCCAGATACGCAGTATTTT. Translated, it gives CASSSLAGGPDTQYF. V usage is TRBV7-2 and J usage is TRBJ2-3; 11 bases match TRBD2. V was pared by 4 bases and J by 4 bases, with 4 bases of the junction left unmatched. The CDR3 covers 15 residues. The germline V gene encodes CDR1 SGHTA and CDR2 FQGNSA. The full variable domain, completed using reference TRBV7-2 and TRBJ2-3, is GAGVSQSPSNKVTEKGKDVELRCDPISGHTALYWYRQSLGQGLEFLIYFQGNSAPDKSGLPSDRFSAERTGGSVSTLTIQRTQQEDSAVYLCASSSLAGGPDTQYFGPGTRLTVL.

The chain links TRBV6-6 to TRBJ2-2, with TRBD1 identical over 11 bases. The germline V gene encodes CDR1 MNHNY and CDR2 SVGAGI (reference sequence). The length of the CDR3 is 12 residues. This chain's CDR3 is CAGQGADRELFF. The CDR3 DNA sequence: TGTGCAGGACAGGGGGCTGACCGGGAGCTGTTTTTT.

This clone was recorded a few times. The chain recombines TRBV18 with TRBJ2-6, with D possibly matching TRBD1 (6 bases). CDR3 length: 17 residues. Germline V gene data show CDR1 as KGHSH and CDR2 as LQKENI. With 3 bases removed from V and 2 bases from J, the gap between germline ends came to 14 bases. The CDR3 DNA follows: TGTGCCAGCTCACCGGGGGCCCCTAGAACTGGGGCCAACGTCCTGACTTTC. Translated: CASSPGAPRTGANVLTF.

This clone was counted only a few times. V is TRBV4-3 and J is TRBJ1-1; tentatively, D is TRBD1 (5 bases). Germline V CDR1 and CDR2: LGHNA, YSLEER. The CDR3 consists of 14 residues. Trimming removed 1 base from V and 1 base from J, with 7 bases in between. The CDR3 DNA is TGCGCCAGCAGCCAAGCGCAGGGGAACACTGAAGCTTTCTTT. This sequence encodes CASSQAQGNTEAFF.

This clone was recorded a few times. This chain links TRBV4-1 with TRBJ1-1; D remains unclear. Germline assignment: CDR1 MGHRA and CDR2 YSYEKL. The CDR3 runs to 13 residues. Trimming left V 2 bases short and J 6 bases short, with 10 bases between. The CDR3 region has the DNA TGCGCCAGCAGCCAAACGGGAAGCCCTGAAGCTTTCTTT. It specifies CASSQTGSPEAFF.

This clone was seen more than once but under ten times. V and J are TRBV7-9 and TRBJ1-6; D call uncertain. The V gene's germline CDR1 is SEHNR and CDR2 FQNEAQ (reference sequence). The V end was cut by 0 bases, the J end by 10 bases, with 10 bases between. The CDR3 length is 14 residues. CDR3 amino acids: CASSLAGSRSPLHF. CDR3 nucleotides: TGTGCCAGCAGCTTAGCGGGCAGCAGGTCACCCCTCCACTTT.

This clone showed up just a few times. The chain joins TRBV25-1 to TRBJ2-5; weak D call: TRBD1 (5 bases). The length of the CDR3 is 13 residues. The germline CDR1 and CDR2 sequences are MGHDK and SYGVNS. The germline V and J ends were trimmed by 10 bases and 7 bases, with 19 bases remaining between them. The CDR3 loop is CATPTVLDVTQYF. The CDR3 bases are TGTGCCACCCCGACAGTGCTCGACGTGACCCAGTACTTC.

There are a few counts of this clone. The chain uses TRBV29-1 and TRBJ2-5; TRBD1 aligns across 7 bases. The CDR3 length is 15 residues. Germline V gene sequence: CDR1 SQVTM, CDR2 ANQGSEA. V shed 6 bases, J shed 4 bases, and the junction held 14 bases outside the gene matches. CDR3 sequence: CSVHPTGSSGETQYF. CDR3 bases: TGCAGCGTCCATCCGACAGGGTCGAGCGGAGAGACCCAGTACTTC.

The V and J genes are TRBV7-3 and TRBJ2-1; TRBD1 matches at 8 bases. The CDR3 runs 13 residues. V trimming: 2 bases; J trimming: 8 bases; junction bases outside the gene matches: 2. Looked up from germline, CDR1 is SGHTA and CDR2 is FQGTGA. DNA of the CDR3: TGTGCCAGCAGCTTACAGGGGGCATATGAGCAGTTCTTC. Translating gives CASSLQGAYEQFF.

V is TRBV5-1 and J is TRBJ1-2; D is undetermined. Per germline, CDR1 SGHRS and CDR2 YFSETQ. V lost 1 base to trimming and J lost 1 base, with 5 bases between them. This CDR3 contains 13 residues. The CDR3 reads CASSLTVNYGYTF. The CDR3 DNA sequence: TGCGCCAGCAGCTTGACAGTTAACTATGGCTACACCTTC.

The chain employs TRBV4-1 and TRBJ1-5, with unresolved D. The germline CDR1 and CDR2 sequences are MGHRA and YSYEKL. Between the trimmed V and J ends, which lost 1 base and 0 bases, there was a span of 13 bases. There are 17 residues in the CDR3. CDR3 sequence (DNA): TGCGCCAGCAGCCAAGGCGGAGGATTATATAGCAATCAGCCCCAGCATTTT. This gives the protein CASSQGGGLYSNQPQHF.

This clone was seen more than once but under ten times. V and J are TRBV9 and TRBJ2-1; tentative D call: TRBD2 (7 bases). Germline V gives CDR1 SGDLS, CDR2 YYNGEE. V dropped 4 bases and J dropped 7 bases, with 21 bases sitting between them. The length of the CDR3 is 16 residues. The CDR3 DNA reads TGTGCCAGCAGCCCCCATGAGGGGGGGCAGGGGAATGAGCAGTTCTTC. Translated: CASSPHEGGQGNEQFF.

This chain joins TRBV6-5 and TRBJ2-7; maybe TRBD2 (5 bases). The CDR3 runs 12 residues. Trimming cost V 8 bases and J 1 base, with 9 bases left between them. Germline loops: CDR1 MNHEY, CDR2 SVGAGI. This CDR3 reads CASRGDSYEQYF. The CDR3 DNA reads as TGTGCCAGCCGGGGTGATTCCTACGAGCAGTACTTC.

This clone was observed a few times. The chain is built from TRBV9 and TRBJ2-5; D may be TRBD1 (5 bases). Germline V gene sequence: CDR1 SGDLS, CDR2 YYNGEE. V lost 4 bases and J 5 bases, leaving 12 bases between the germline ends. This CDR3 region has 13 residues. The CDR3 loop reads CASSPRVRETQYF. In nucleotides, the CDR3 is TGTGCCAGCAGCCCCAGGGTACGGGAGACCCAGTACTTC.

This clone was counted a few times. The chain carries TRBV7-2 and TRBJ2-1; possible D gene TRBD2, 6 bases. Germline V CDR1 and CDR2: SGHTA, FQGNSA. This CDR3 is 15 amino acids long. The V gene lost 3 bases and the J gene lost 2 bases, with 11 bases spanning the gap. In DNA form, the CDR3 reads TGTGCCAGCAGCTTTACTAGCTCCCCCTACAATGAGCAGTTCTTC. The encoded protein is CASSFTSSPYNEQFF.

This clone has a handful of counts. The chain employs TRBV5-4 and TRBJ2-5; the D is unclear. The CDR3 runs to 14 residues. The ends were cut back, 1 base at V and 5 bases at J, with 12 bases in the middle. Germline V gene data show CDR1 as SGHNT and CDR2 as YYREEE (reference sequence). As DNA, the CDR3 is TGTGCCAGCAGCTTGTCACGGTCATCGGAGACCCAGTACTTC. Residues: CASSLSRSSETQYF.

A few counts support this clone. The rearrangement links TRBV5-1 to TRBJ2-1; 8 nucleotides match TRBD2. With 4 bases clipped from V and 5 bases from J, the junction kept 8 bases outside the gene matches. The CDR3 contains 15 residues. Germline V gene sequence: CDR1 SGHRS, CDR2 YFSETQ. The CDR3 DNA is TGCGCCAGCAGCCCCCGGGGGGGTTTCAACAATGAGCAGTTCTTC. Amino acid sequence: CASSPRGGFNNEQFF. Looking up the rest from reference TRBV5-1 and TRBJ2-1 gives the full variable domain: KAGVTQTPRYLIKTRGQQVTLSCSPISGHRSVSWYQQTPGQGLQFLFEYFSETQRNKGNFPGRFSGRQFSNSRSEMNVSTLELGDSALYLCASSPRGGFNNEQFFGPGTRLTVL.

The rearrangement joins TRBV28 to TRBJ2-1; D remains unclear. Per the germline V gene, CDR1 is MDHEN and CDR2 is SYDVKM. CDR3 size: 12 residues. With 6 bases removed from V and 8 bases from J, the gap between germline ends came to 11 bases. The chain's CDR3 is CASSPDTHEQFF. CDR3 bases: TGTGCCAGCAGCCCCGACACCCATGAGCAGTTCTTC.

The V gene is TRBV7-9, the J gene TRBJ1-4, with D possibly being TRBD1 (5 bases). This CDR3 is built from 13 residues. Germline CDR1 is SEHNR and CDR2 is FQNEAQ (reference sequence). Trimming stripped 4 bases from V and 7 bases from J, with 10 bases between. The CDR3 bases are TGTGCCAGCAGCTCTCGGGGGGGTGAAAAACTGTTTTTT. Translation: CASSSRGGEKLFF.

This clone has just a few counts. V is TRBV15 and J is TRBJ2-1; the D gene is possibly TRBD1 (6 bases). Germline-derived CDR1 and CDR2 are LNHNV and YYDKDF (reference sequence). The CDR3 runs 15 residues. The V and J ends lost 6 bases and 0 bases respectively, with 12 bases between them. The CDR3 region is CATRPRGSSYNEQFF. As DNA, the CDR3 is TGTGCCACCAGGCCGAGGGGGAGCTCCTACAATGAGCAGTTCTTC.

This clone has only a few counts. V is TRBV7-9 and J is TRBJ2-4; a possible D gene is TRBD2 (6 bases). Trimming took 1 base from V and 5 from J, leaving 9 bases between them. The CDR3 totals 14 residues. Per the germline V gene, CDR1 is SEHNR and CDR2 is FQNEAQ (reference sequence). CDR3 DNA sequence: TGTGCCAGCAGCTTAGGCAGGGAGGAAAACATTCAGTACTTC. Its translation: CASSLGREENIQYF.